This is a list of T cell receptor beta chains from one sample in a study of blood T cell repertoires in COVID-19. Only in-frame clones appear in the TCRdb table, and some are missing; sequencing was by immunoSEQ multiplex PCR. The repertoire consists of just under 350,000 clones, with around 87% occurring once and the leading ten covering about 6%. The sequenced material came from peripheral blood. The receptors here all came from a woman between 50 and 59 years old with COVID-19, enrolled during active disease. The CDR3 runs from the conserved cysteine through the conserved F or W. Each record gives: V gene, J gene, clone size, CDR3 protein. Clone sizes are given selectively: once, few, many, or a class where the clone is expanded.

v_call: TRBV11-3; j_call: TRBJ2-1; clone_size: .; cdr3_aa: CASTPRVPNEQFF
v_call: TRBV14; j_call: TRBJ2-1; clone_size: once; cdr3_aa: CASSQEVQVRQFF
v_call: TRBV4-1; j_call: TRBJ2-1; clone_size: once; cdr3_aa: CASSGVGAASYNEQFF
v_call: TRBV7-2; j_call: TRBJ1-6; clone_size: .; cdr3_aa: CASSLALQPNNSPLHF
v_call: TRBV30; j_call: TRBJ1-3; clone_size: few; cdr3_aa: CAWRRDRTGNTIYF
v_call: TRBV7-2; j_call: TRBJ2-7; clone_size: .; cdr3_aa: CASSSSTGGSYEQYF
v_call: TRBV5-1; j_call: TRBJ1-1; clone_size: .; cdr3_aa: CASSAPGRGEAFF
v_call: TRBV3-1/TRBV3-2; j_call: TRBJ2-3; clone_size: .; cdr3_aa: CASSPTGLSDTQYF
v_call: TRBV30; j_call: TRBJ2-2; clone_size: .; cdr3_aa: CAWSVNFASGTKYTGELFF
v_call: TRBV4-3; j_call: TRBJ1-1; clone_size: .; cdr3_aa: CASSRGQEMNTEAFF
v_call: TRBV6-1; j_call: TRBJ1-2; clone_size: .; cdr3_aa: CASSDGGLGYTF
v_call: TRBV19; j_call: TRBJ1-4; clone_size: .; cdr3_aa: CASSRRDRGPTGTTNEKLFF
v_call: TRBV30; j_call: TRBJ2-6; clone_size: .; cdr3_aa: CAWSTGSGANVLTF
v_call: TRBV3-1/TRBV3-2; j_call: TRBJ1-3; clone_size: .; cdr3_aa: CASSQHRGPGNTIYF
v_call: TRBV27; j_call: TRBJ1-1; clone_size: once; cdr3_aa: CASSKQGRNTEAFF